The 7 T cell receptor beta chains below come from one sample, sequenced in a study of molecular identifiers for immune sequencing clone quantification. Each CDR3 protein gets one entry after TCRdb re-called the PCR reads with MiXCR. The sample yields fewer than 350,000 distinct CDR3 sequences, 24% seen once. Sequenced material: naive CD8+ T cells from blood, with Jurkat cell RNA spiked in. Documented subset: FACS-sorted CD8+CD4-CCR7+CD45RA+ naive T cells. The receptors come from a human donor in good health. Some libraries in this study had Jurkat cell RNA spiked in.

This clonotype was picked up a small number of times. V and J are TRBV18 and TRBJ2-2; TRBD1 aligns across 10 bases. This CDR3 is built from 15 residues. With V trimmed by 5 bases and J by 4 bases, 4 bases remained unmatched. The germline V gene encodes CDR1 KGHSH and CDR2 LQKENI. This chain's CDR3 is CASSDRGLGTGELFF. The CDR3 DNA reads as TGTGCCAGCTCAGACAGGGGGCTCGGCACCGGGGAGCTGTTTTTT. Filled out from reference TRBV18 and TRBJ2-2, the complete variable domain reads NAGVMQNPRHLVRRRGQEARLRCSPMKGHSHVYWYRQLPEEGLKFMVYLQKENIIDESGMPKERFSAEFPKEGPSILRIQQVVRGDSAAYFCASSDRGLGTGELFFGEGSRLTVL.

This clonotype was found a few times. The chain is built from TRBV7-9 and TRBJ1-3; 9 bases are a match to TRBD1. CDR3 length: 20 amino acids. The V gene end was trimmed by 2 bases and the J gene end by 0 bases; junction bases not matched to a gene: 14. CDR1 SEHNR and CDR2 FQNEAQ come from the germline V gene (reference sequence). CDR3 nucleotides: TGTGCCAGCAGCTTATCAATACAGGGGGCGACCATCAGCTCTGGAAACACCATATATTTT. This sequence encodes CASSLSIQGATISSGNTIYF.

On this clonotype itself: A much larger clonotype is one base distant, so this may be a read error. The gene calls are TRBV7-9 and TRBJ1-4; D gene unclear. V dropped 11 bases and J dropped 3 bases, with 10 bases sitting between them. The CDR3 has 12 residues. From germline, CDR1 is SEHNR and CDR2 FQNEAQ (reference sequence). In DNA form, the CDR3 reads TGTGCCGGCTCAAAGTCTAATGAAAAACTGTTTTTT. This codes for CAGSKSNEKLFF.

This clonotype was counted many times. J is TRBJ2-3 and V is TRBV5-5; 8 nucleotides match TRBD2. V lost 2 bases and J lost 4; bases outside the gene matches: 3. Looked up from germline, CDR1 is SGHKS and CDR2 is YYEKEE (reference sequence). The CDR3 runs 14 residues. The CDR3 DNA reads TGTGCCAGCAGCTTAGCGGGAGTCCCAGATACGCAGTATTTT. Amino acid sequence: CASSLAGVPDTQYF. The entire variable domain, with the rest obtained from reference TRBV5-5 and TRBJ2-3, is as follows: DAGVTQSPTHLIKTRGQQVTLRCSPISGHKSVSWYQQVLGQGPQFIFQYYEKEERGRGNFPDRFSARQFPNYSSELNVNALLLGDSALYLCASSLAGVPDTQYFGPGTRLTVL.

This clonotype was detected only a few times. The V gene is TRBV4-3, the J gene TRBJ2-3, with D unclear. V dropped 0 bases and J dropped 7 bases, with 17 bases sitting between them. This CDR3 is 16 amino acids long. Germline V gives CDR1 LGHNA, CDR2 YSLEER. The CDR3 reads CASSQESAPSLNTQYF. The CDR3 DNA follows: TGCGCCAGCAGCCAAGAGTCCGCGCCATCGCTGAATACGCAGTATTTT.

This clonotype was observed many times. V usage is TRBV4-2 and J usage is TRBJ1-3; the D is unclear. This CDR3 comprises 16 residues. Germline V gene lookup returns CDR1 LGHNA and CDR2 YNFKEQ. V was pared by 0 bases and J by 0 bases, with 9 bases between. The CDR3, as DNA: TGTGCCAGCAGCCAAGAAATACGGCACTCTGGAAACACCATATATTTT. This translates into CASSQEIRHSGNTIYF.

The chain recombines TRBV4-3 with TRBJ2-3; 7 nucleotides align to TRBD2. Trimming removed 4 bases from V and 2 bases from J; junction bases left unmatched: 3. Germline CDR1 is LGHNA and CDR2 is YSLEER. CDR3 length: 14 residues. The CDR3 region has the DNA TGCGCCAGCAGCCCGGGGACTAACACAGATACGCAGTATTTT. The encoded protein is CASSPGTNTDTQYF.